This TCR beta chain was retrieved from a study of early T cells in non-severe SARS-CoV-2 infection. The CDR3 contains 12 residues. V gave up 3 bases and J gave up 7 bases, with 5 bases separating them. Per the germline V gene, CDR1 is KGHDR and CDR2 is SFDVKD. TCRdb independently ran MiXCR on the 5' RACE reads; one entry per CDR3 protein. The sample includes tens of thousands of distinct CDR3 sequences, roughly 12% of them seen just once. Sequences were obtained from whole blood. The chain is built from TRBV24-1 and TRBJ2-2; the D gene is possibly TRBD1 (5 bases). This clonotype originated in an adult who was a healthcare worker with PCR-confirmed SARS-CoV-2 infection or an uninfected control (not recorded which). The CDR3 nucleotides read TGTGCCACCAGTGATCAGGGCGGGGAGCTGTTTTTT. Its protein is CATSDQGGELFF.